The clone carrying this TCR beta chain was observed a few times. Its antigen is unidentified. The Oncomine TCR Beta short-read assay was what sequenced the DNA obtained from cultured CD4+ T cells. MiXCR, applied by TCRdb to the PCR reads, yields one record per CDR3 protein. This table has fewer than 3,000 distinct CDR3 sequences, about 20% appearing once. The data stem from a study of vaccination and CD4 T cells after COVID-19. Study-wide background: The convalescent population consisted of six males and four females, two of whom were of Hispanic ethnicity.

Findings and limits, study-wide: Convalescent patients studied were relatively few, and early post-infection timepoints were absent.

This CDR3 contains 14 residues. V lost 2 bases to trimming and J lost 1 base, with 8 bases between them. Germline V gene data show CDR1 as KGHSH and CDR2 as LQKENI. Treatment given: 10-day PBMC culture with coronavirus spike peptide pools or control peptides (ViraFEST assay). Gathering of the CD4+ T cells, from the unexposed donor, took place before the COVID-19 pandemic (2011-2018). ViraFEST enlarged antigen-specific T cell populations with peptide pools and afterwards sequenced TCRs. The sequencing sample was made of CD4+ T cells from blood, cultured in vitro. The rearrangement joins TRBV18 to TRBJ1-2; D is undetermined. The TCR was taken from a human donor in good health. The CDR3 region has the DNA TGTGCCAGCTCACCATCTGCCATTAACTATGGCTACACCTTC. It codes for CASSPSAINYGYTF. The full variable domain, rest sourced from reference TRBV18 and TRBJ1-2, is NAGVMQNPRHLVRRRGQEARLRCSPMKGHSHVYWYRQLPEEGLKFMVYLQKENIIDESGMPKERFSAEFPKEGPSILRIQQVVRGDSAAYFCASSPSAINYGYTFGSGTRLTVV.